This TCR beta chain is drawn from a study of PD-L1 blockade in urothelial cancer. Sample numbers ranged from 1 to 8 per patient, encompassing pretreatment and on-treatment collections. The protocol was immunoSEQ multiplex PCR, while the TCRdb copy is restricted to in-frame clones and leaves out a portion. The sample records roughly 90,000 clones, more than 90% being singletons. Germline V gene sequence: CDR1 MGHDK, CDR2 SYGVNS. The CDR3 is made up of 13 amino acids. V was clipped by 11 bases and J by 5 bases; unmatched bases: 5. The source is a man aged 60 to 69 with urothelial cancer. The J gene is TRBJ2-5, the V gene TRBV25-1, with TRBD2 identical over 13 bases. The sample in question was PBMCs, obtained around atezolizumab (anti-PD-L1) treatment. In DNA form, the CDR3 reads TGTGCCGCCCGGACTAGCGGGAGTGAGACCCAGTACTTC. Its translation is CAARTSGSETQYF.